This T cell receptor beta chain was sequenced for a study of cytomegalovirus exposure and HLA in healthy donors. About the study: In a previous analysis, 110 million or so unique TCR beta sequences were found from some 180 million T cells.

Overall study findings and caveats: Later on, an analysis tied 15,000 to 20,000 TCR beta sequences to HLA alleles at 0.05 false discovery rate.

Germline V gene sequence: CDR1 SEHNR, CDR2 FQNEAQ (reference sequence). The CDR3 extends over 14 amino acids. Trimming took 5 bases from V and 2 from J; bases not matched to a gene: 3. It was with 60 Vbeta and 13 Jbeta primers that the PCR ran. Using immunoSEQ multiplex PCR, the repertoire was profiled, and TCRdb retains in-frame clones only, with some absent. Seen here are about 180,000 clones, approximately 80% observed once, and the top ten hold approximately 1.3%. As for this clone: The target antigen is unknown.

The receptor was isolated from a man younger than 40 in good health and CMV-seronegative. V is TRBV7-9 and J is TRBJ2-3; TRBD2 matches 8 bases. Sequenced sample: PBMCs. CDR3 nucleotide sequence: TGTGCCAGCAGCCGAGCGGGGGCCACAGATACGCAGTATTTT. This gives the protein CASSRAGATDTQYF.